This T cell receptor beta chain comes out of a study of blood T cell repertoires in COVID-19. Study background: The study drew acute and convalescent COVID-19 samples from the United States, Italy and Spain. T cells, B-cell-depleted T cells, or PBMCs supplied cDNA or gDNA.

The sample holds one count of this clone. Per the study methods: Using reference gene primer amplification, nucleated cell counts were estimated. TCRdb's copy holds only in-frame clones and misses some; the assay was immunoSEQ multiplex PCR. From that table come the V and J calls and clone size; the DNA was used to work out D and trimming. Seen here are 30,000 to 40,000 clones, 80% to 90% observed once, and the top ten hold about 9.5%. What was sequenced was peripheral blood. The receptor's source is a man older than 75 with active COVID-19.

DNA for the CDR3: TGTGCCAGCAGCATGACTAGCGCAACCTACGAGCAGTACTTC. Its translation: CASSMTSATYEQYF. The rearrangement joins TRBV6-5 to TRBJ2-7; TRBD2 agrees at 8 bases. Germline assignment: CDR1 MNHEY and CDR2 SVGAGI. V dropped 6 bases and J dropped 2; count of bases not matched to a gene: 6. The CDR3 extends over 14 amino acids.